These 29 T cell receptor beta chains came from one sample sequenced in a study of T cells in Graves' hyperthyroidism and ophthalmopathy. Template material for amplifying TCR beta CDR3 regions consisted of RNA transcripts. First-round RT-PCR with HTBI primers amplified the TCR CDR3 region. TCRdb fed the multiplex PCR reads into MiXCR, producing one record per CDR3 protein. Of hundreds of thousands of distinct CDR3 sequences in the sample, just under 20% were seen once. Sequenced: blood. All receptors come from a middle-aged man with Graves' ophthalmopathy.

The table lists this clonotype with a few counts. This chain links TRBV28 with TRBJ2-7; a weak D match, TRBD2 (6 bases). The CDR3 spans 14 residues. The V gene lost 2 bases and the J gene lost 6 bases, with 14 bases spanning the gap. CDR1 and CDR2 (germline): MDHEN, SYDVKM. The DNA for the CDR3 is TGTGCCAGCAGTTTACCGCCTCGGAGGGGCGAGCAGTACTTC. The encoded protein is CASSLPPRRGEQYF.

This chain joins TRBV10-3 and TRBJ1-1, with 8 bases that match TRBD1. The J segment lost 4 bases and the V segment lost 6 bases, leaving 4 bases of the junction unmatched. The germline gives CDR1 ENHRY, CDR2 SYGVKD. The CDR3 is 13 amino acids. CDR3 sequence (DNA): TGTGCCATCAGCCCGGACAGGGTCACTGAAGCTTTCTTT. Protein product: CAISPDRVTEAFF.

The chain employs TRBV20-1 and TRBJ2-7; 7 bases are a match to TRBD2. The CDR3 sequence is 15 residues long. Germline lookup yields CDR1 DFQATT and CDR2 SNEGSKA (reference sequence). Unmatched junction bases numbered 11, after V lost 5 bases and J lost 1 base. CDR3 nucleotide sequence: TGCAGTGCTCCCCCCTCGGGGGAGGGATCCTACGAGCAGTACTTC. Its translation is CSAPPSGEGSYEQYF.

This clonotype was picked up a small number of times. The chain carries TRBV7-2 and TRBJ2-7, with D perhaps TRBD1 (6 bases). Between the trimmed V and J ends, which lost 3 bases and 0 bases, there was a span of 15 bases. The CDR3 loop spans 16 amino acids. CDR1 is SGHTA, CDR2 FQGNSA, per germline. The CDR3 sequence: CASSFPGQGLSYEQYF. The CDR3 nucleotides read TGTGCCAGCAGCTTCCCGGGACAAGGACTCTCCTACGAGCAGTACTTC. Full variable domain (rest looked up from reference TRBV7-2 and TRBJ2-7): GAGVSQSPSNKVTEKGKDVELRCDPISGHTALYWYRQSLGQGLEFLIYFQGNSAPDKSGLPSDRFSAERTGGSVSTLTIQRTQQEDSAVYLCASSFPGQGLSYEQYFGPGTRLTVT.

This clonotype occurred a few times. The V call is TRBV6-5, the J call TRBJ1-2; D is uncertain. There are 14 residues in the CDR3. The V end was cut by 0 bases, the J end by 5 bases, with 10 bases between. The V gene's germline CDR1 is MNHEY and CDR2 SVGAGI. The CDR3 DNA reads TGTGCCAGCAGTTACTCCTCTAATAGTTATGGCTACACCTTC. This encodes CASSYSSNSYGYTF.

This sequence joins TRBV6-1 and TRBJ1-6; D may be TRBD1 (5 bases). The CDR3 has 15 amino acids. Germline CDR1 MNHNS, CDR2 SASEGT. V lost 8 bases to trimming and J lost 5 bases, with 16 bases between them. The CDR3 here is CASRDGKLNNSPLHF. For the CDR3, the DNA is TGTGCCAGCCGGGACGGCAAACTTAATAATTCACCCCTCCACTTT.

The sample holds many counts of this clonotype. The V call is TRBV2, the J call TRBJ2-7; D call uncertain. The germline CDR1 and CDR2 sequences are SNHLY and FYNNEI. Trimming shortened V by 6 bases and J by 3 bases, and 9 bases separated the two germline ends. CDR3 length equals 12 residues. CDR3 DNA: TGTGCCAGCAGCCCTCAGATCTACGAGCAGTACTTC. This codes for CASSPQIYEQYF.

This chain links TRBV6-1 with TRBJ1-5, with a weak D call TRBD1 (6 bases). The CDR3 contains 17 residues. Trimming pared 1 base from V and 4 bases from J, leaving 17 bases between. Per the germline V gene, CDR1 is MNHNS and CDR2 is SASEGT. Here the CDR3 DNA reads TGTGCCAGCAGTGAAGTGGGGGCGCAAATGTGGAATCAGCCCCAGCATTTT. It yields the protein CASSEVGAQMWNQPQHF.

This rearrangement joins TRBV4-1 to TRBJ2-3; TRBD2 matches 10 bases. The CDR3 contains 16 residues. The germline V gene has CDR1 MGHRA and CDR2 YSYEKL. V was pared by 1 base and J by 2 bases, with 3 bases of the junction left unmatched. DNA for the CDR3: TGCGCCAGCAGCCAAGGGACTAGCGGACCCACAGATACGCAGTATTTT. Translation: CASSQGTSGPTDTQYF.

The chain employs TRBV5-1 and TRBJ1-1; 7 bases fit TRBD1. Germline CDR1 SGHRS, CDR2 YFSETQ. The CDR3 is made up of 15 amino acids. With 0 bases clipped from V and 0 bases from J, the junction kept 2 bases outside the gene matches. CDR3 protein: CASSLGDRMNTEAFF. The CDR3 nucleotides read TGCGCCAGCAGCTTGGGGGACAGAATGAACACTGAAGCTTTCTTT. Drawing the rest from reference TRBV5-1 and TRBJ1-1, the complete variable domain is KAGVTQTPRYLIKTRGQQVTLSCSPISGHRSVSWYQQTPGQGLQFLFEYFSETQRNKGNFPGRFSGRQFSNSRSEMNVSTLELGDSALYLCASSLGDRMNTEAFFGQGTRLTVV.

This clonotype was seen more than once but under ten times. The chain links TRBV29-1 to TRBJ2-7; 8 bases are a match to TRBD1. V was pared by 4 bases and J by 6 bases, with 5 bases of the junction left unmatched. The CDR3 runs 12 residues. Germline V gene data show CDR1 as SQVTM and CDR2 as ANQGSEA. The CDR3 region is CSVGTGTREQYF. CDR3 nucleotides: TGCAGCGTTGGGACAGGGACTCGCGAGCAGTACTTC.

The rearrangement joins TRBV10-3 to TRBJ2-1; 11 nucleotides match TRBD2. Germline V gene sequence: CDR1 ENHRY, CDR2 SYGVKD. The CDR3 is made up of 16 amino acids. Trimming removed 7 bases from V and 8 bases from J; junction bases left unmatched: 13. The CDR3 loop reads CAIKEGSGGASDEQFF. CDR3 bases: TGTGCCATCAAGGAGGGTAGCGGGGGGGCCAGTGATGAGCAGTTCTTC.

In this sample, this clonotype turned up many times. The rearrangement uses TRBV10-3 and TRBJ2-1; D perhaps matches TRBD1 (6 bases). V was pared by 6 bases and J by 0 bases, with 15 bases between. CDR1 and CDR2 from the germline V gene are ENHRY and SYGVKD. This CDR3 comprises 16 residues. The CDR3 sequence is CAISTTGPSSYNEQFF. CDR3 DNA: TGTGCCATCAGCACCACAGGGCCGAGCTCCTACAATGAGCAGTTCTTC.

This clonotype occurred once. The chain uses TRBV6-1 and TRBJ2-2; D may correspond to TRBD1 or TRBD2 (5 bases each). V shed 4 bases and J shed 7 bases, with 7 bases lying between them. The CDR3 contains 12 residues. CDR1 is MNHNS, CDR2 SASEGT, per germline. The CDR3 bases are TGTGCCAGCAGTGGAGGGGTCGGGGAGCTGTTTTTT. Protein: CASSGGVGELFF.

This clonotype appeared many times. The chain uses TRBV18 and TRBJ1-1; the D is unclear. Per the germline V gene, CDR1 is KGHSH and CDR2 is LQKENI. The CDR3 has 13 amino acids. Trimming shortened V by 6 bases and J by 5 bases, and 13 bases separated the two germline ends. The CDR3 reads CASSPFDGTEAFF. For the CDR3, the DNA is TGTGCCAGCTCCCCCTTTGATGGGACTGAAGCTTTCTTT.

The sample holds a few counts of this clonotype. This chain uses TRBV5-1 with TRBJ2-1; 8 bases line up with TRBD1. The CDR3 contains 14 residues. Per the germline V gene, CDR1 is SGHRS and CDR2 is YFSETQ. V shed 6 bases and J 7 bases; nucleotides not matched to a gene: 9. The CDR3 nucleotides read TGCGCCAGCACTAGGACAGGGTCTGGTAATGAGCAGTTCTTC. This translates into CASTRTGSGNEQFF.

This clonotype was seen a handful of times. V and J are TRBV9 and TRBJ2-1; 7 bases align to TRBD1. V lost 0 bases to trimming and J lost 0 bases; unmatched junction nucleotides: 15. CDR1 is SGDLS and CDR2 is YYNGEE in the germline V gene. The CDR3 totals 20 residues. Written as DNA, the CDR3 is TGTGCCAGCAGCGTAGAGGGGGCAGGGGTGTCCCCAAGCTCCTACAATGAGCAGTTCTTC. Its translation: CASSVEGAGVSPSSYNEQFF.

This clonotype has at least ten counts. The chain has TRBV12-3 or TRBV12-4 and TRBJ2-4; 7 bases fit TRBD2. This CDR3 is 14 amino acids long. V gave up 3 bases and J gave up 6 bases; unmatched junction bases: 5. The CDR3 nucleotides read TGTGCCAGCAGTTTCTTGCCGGGGGGAAACATTCAGTACTTC. Protein: CASSFLPGGNIQYF.

This clonotype was seen only a few times. The V and J genes are TRBV3-1 and TRBJ2-3; D is unresolved. Trimming removed 4 bases at V and 0 bases at J, with 14 bases between. The germline V gene has CDR1 LGHDT and CDR2 YNNKEL (reference sequence). This CDR3 spans 16 amino acids. The CDR3 bases are TGTGCCAGCAGCCCCTCCCGACTCAAAAGCACAGATACGCAGTATTTT. It translates to CASSPSRLKSTDTQYF.

This clonotype was observed a handful of times. V and J are TRBV6-5 and TRBJ2-7; 7 nucleotides agree with TRBD1. With V trimmed by 5 bases and J by 2 bases, 12 bases remained unmatched. The CDR3 loop spans 16 amino acids. Germline loops: CDR1 MNHEY, CDR2 SVGAGI. CDR3 sequence (DNA): TGTGCCAGCAGTACTCTACCCGGACAGGAAACCTACGAGCAGTACTTC. Translating gives CASSTLPGQETYEQYF.

The table lists this clonotype with a few counts. The chain couples TRBV12-3 or TRBV12-4 to TRBJ1-2, with TRBD1 matching 8 bases. There are 16 residues in the CDR3. The V segment lost 3 bases and the J segment 4 bases; nucleotides outside the gene matches: 10. The CDR3 DNA sequence: TGTGCCAGCAGTTTCCCGGGACAGGAGGCCCTCTATGGCTACACCTTC. Its translation: CASSFPGQEALYGYTF.

The chain employs TRBV12-3 or TRBV12-4 and TRBJ2-7; 10 bases are shared with TRBD2. Trimming at V came to 6 bases and at J to 2 bases, leaving 7 bases not matched to a gene. The CDR3 contains 15 residues. The CDR3 coding sequence is TGTGCCAGCAGGATCAGCGGGGGGGGGCCCTACGAGCAGTACTTC. It specifies CASRISGGGPYEQYF.

This clonotype has a count of ten or more. This rearrangement joins TRBV7-9 to TRBJ2-1; 11 nucleotides line up with TRBD2. CDR1 is SEHNR and CDR2 is FQNEAQ in the germline V gene (reference sequence). V lost 5 bases, J lost 8 bases, and 11 bases stayed unmatched. This CDR3 has 16 amino acids. The CDR3 here is CASSPKPTSGRHEQFF. In DNA form, the CDR3 reads TGTGCCAGCAGCCCAAAACCTACTAGCGGGAGACATGAGCAGTTCTTC.

This clonotype was picked up a small number of times. V and J are TRBV7-3 and TRBJ1-2; 9 positions agree with TRBD1. This CDR3 spans 16 amino acids. The V gene end was trimmed by 7 bases and the J gene end by 5 bases; junction bases not matched to a gene: 14. Germline V gene data show CDR1 as SGHTA and CDR2 as FQGTGA. CDR3 loop: CASTMKGQGTPYGYTF. The CDR3 DNA sequence: TGTGCCAGCACCATGAAGGGACAGGGCACCCCTTATGGCTACACCTTC.

This clonotype has only a few counts. The genes are TRBV7-6 and TRBJ2-7; 9 bases are shared with TRBD2. The CDR3 is made up of 13 amino acids. V lost 5 bases, J lost 6 bases, and 5 bases stayed unmatched. From germline, CDR1 is SGHVS and CDR2 FNYEAQ. In nucleotides, the CDR3 is TGTGCCAGCAGCCTTGGTAGCGGGAGCGAGCAGTACTTC. Encoded protein: CASSLGSGSEQYF.

This clonotype occurred many times. The chain recombines TRBV12-3 or TRBV12-4 with TRBJ2-1; no firm D call. V gave up 4 bases and J gave up 4 bases, with 20 bases separating them. The CDR3 has 17 residues. The DNA of the CDR3 is TGTGCCAGCAGTTCCAGCCCCCCCGACCCAAAGTACAATGAGCAGTTCTTC. It specifies CASSSSPPDPKYNEQFF.

The chain carries TRBV20-1 and TRBJ2-5; 7 bases align to TRBD2. There are 14 residues in the CDR3. V was clipped by 5 bases and J by 4 bases; unmatched bases: 10. Germline loops: CDR1 DFQATT, CDR2 SNEGSKA (reference sequence). The CDR3 reads CSAHLPGGTETQYF. Here the CDR3 DNA reads TGCAGTGCTCACCTACCGGGAGGAACAGAGACCCAGTACTTC.

This clonotype appeared many times. V gene TRBV5-1 combines with J gene TRBJ2-1; D is possibly TRBD2 (6 bases). The germline V gene encodes CDR1 SGHRS and CDR2 YFSETQ. The CDR3 length is 18 residues. Trimming left V 3 bases short and J 5 bases short, with 24 bases between. Here the CDR3 reads CASSSRARDPKSNNEQFF. The CDR3 nucleotides read TGCGCCAGCAGCTCGAGAGCGCGGGATCCTAAGTCGAACAATGAGCAGTTCTTC.

The chain is built from TRBV7-2 and TRBJ2-3, with 14 positions matching TRBD2. The ends lost 8 bases at V and 3 bases at J; junction bases unmatched: 22. The CDR3 has 21 residues. Germline CDR1 SGHTA, CDR2 FQGNSA. CDR3 sequence: CASGYPPTGTSGRGSTDTQYF. The CDR3 DNA is TGTGCCAGCGGATACCCCCCTACCGGGACTAGCGGGAGAGGGTCGACAGATACGCAGTATTTT.